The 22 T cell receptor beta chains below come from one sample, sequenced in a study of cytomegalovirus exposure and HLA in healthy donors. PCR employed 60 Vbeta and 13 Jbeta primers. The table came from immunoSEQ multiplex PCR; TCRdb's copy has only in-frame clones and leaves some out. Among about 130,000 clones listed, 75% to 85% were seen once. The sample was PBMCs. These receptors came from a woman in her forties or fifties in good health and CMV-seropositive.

The CDR3 sequence: CASSLGLAGGYNEQFF. CDR3 nucleotide sequence: TGCGCCAGCAGCTTAGGACTAGCGGGGGGTTACAATGAGCAGTTCTTC. The chain has TRBV5-1 and TRBJ2-1; 14 nucleotides match TRBD2. This CDR3 has 16 amino acids. Germline CDR1 reads SGHRS; CDR2 reads YFSETQ. After removal of 2 bases from V and 4 bases from J, the junction contained 2 bases not matched to a gene.

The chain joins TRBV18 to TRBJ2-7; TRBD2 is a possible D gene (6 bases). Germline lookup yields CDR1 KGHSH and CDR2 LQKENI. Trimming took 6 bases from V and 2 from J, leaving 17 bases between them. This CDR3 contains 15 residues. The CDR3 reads CASSPTTSTTYEQYF. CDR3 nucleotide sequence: TGTGCCAGCTCCCCGACCACTAGCACTACCTACGAGCAGTACTTC. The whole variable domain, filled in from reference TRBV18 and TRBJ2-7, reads NAGVMQNPRHLVRRRGQEARLRCSPMKGHSHVYWYRQLPEEGLKFMVYLQKENIIDESGMPKERFSAEFPKEGPSILRIQQVVRGDSAAYFCASSPTTSTTYEQYFGPGTRLTVT.

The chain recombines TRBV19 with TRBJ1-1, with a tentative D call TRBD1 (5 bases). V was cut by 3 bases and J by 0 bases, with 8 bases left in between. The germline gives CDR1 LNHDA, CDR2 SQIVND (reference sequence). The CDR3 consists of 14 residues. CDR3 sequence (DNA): TGTGCCAGTAGTATTCAAGGGGTGAACACTGAAGCTTTCTTT. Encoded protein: CASSIQGVNTEAFF.

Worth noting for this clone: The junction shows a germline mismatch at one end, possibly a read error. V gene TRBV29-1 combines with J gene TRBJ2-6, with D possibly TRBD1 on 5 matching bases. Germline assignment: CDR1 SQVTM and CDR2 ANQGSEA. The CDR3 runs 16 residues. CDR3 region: CSVETDLNSGANGLTF. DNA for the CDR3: TGCAGCGTTGAAACCGACTTAAACTCTGGGGCCAACGGCCTGACTTTC.

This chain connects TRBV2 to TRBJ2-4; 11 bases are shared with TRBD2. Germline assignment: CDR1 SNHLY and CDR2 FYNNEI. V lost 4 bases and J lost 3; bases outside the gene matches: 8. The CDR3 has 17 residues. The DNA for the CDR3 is TGTGCCAGCAGTGGGCCTGGGACTAGCGGATTCAAAAACATTCAGTACTTC. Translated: CASSGPGTSGFKNIQYF.

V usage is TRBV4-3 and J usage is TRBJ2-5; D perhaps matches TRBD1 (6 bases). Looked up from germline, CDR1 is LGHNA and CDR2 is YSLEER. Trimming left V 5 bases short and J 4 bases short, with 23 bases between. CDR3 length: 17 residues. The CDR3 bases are TGCGCCAGCAGCGTTAGCTGGGGGCGAGATGAAGGAGAGACCCAGTACTTC. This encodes CASSVSWGRDEGETQYF.

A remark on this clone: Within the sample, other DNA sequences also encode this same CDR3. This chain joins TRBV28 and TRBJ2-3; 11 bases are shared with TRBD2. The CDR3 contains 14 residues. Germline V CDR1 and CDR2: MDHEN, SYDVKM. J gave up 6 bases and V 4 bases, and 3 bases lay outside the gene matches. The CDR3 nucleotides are TGTGCCAGCAGTTCACGGACTAGCGGGGATACGCAGTATTTT. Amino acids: CASSSRTSGDTQYF.

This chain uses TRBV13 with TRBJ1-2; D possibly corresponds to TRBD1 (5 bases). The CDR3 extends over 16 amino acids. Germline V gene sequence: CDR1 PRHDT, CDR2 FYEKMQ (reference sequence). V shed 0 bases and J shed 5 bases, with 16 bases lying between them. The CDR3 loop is CASSLGQRAGGYGYTF. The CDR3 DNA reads TGTGCCAGCAGCTTAGGACAAAGGGCGGGGGGATATGGCTACACCTTC.

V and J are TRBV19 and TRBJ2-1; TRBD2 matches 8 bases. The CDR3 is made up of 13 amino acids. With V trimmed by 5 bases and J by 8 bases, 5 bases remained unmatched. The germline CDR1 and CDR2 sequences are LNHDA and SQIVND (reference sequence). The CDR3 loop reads CASSVTSEDEQFF. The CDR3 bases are TGTGCCAGTAGTGTGACTAGCGAAGATGAGCAGTTCTTC.

The CDR3: CASSTSFSGNTIYF. The CDR3 nucleotides read TGTGCCAGCAGTACATCCTTCTCTGGAAACACCATATATTTT. This chain links TRBV6-6 with TRBJ1-3; D is uncertain. The CDR3 has 14 residues. CDR1 and CDR2 (germline): MNHNY, SVGAGI (reference sequence). V was clipped by 5 bases and J by 0 bases, with 8 bases between them.

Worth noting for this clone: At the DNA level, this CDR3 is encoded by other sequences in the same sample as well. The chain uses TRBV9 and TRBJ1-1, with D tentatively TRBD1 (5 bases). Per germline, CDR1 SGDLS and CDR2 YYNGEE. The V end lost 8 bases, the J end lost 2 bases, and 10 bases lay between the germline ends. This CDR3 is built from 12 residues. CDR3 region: CARKTVNTEAFF. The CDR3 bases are TGTGCCAGAAAGACAGTTAACACTGAAGCTTTCTTT. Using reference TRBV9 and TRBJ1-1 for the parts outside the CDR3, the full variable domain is DSGVTQTPKHLITATGQRVTLRCSPRSGDLSVYWYQQSLDQGLQFLIQYYNGEERAKGNILERFSAQQFPDLHSELNLSSLELGDSALYFCARKTVNTEAFFGQGTRLTVV.

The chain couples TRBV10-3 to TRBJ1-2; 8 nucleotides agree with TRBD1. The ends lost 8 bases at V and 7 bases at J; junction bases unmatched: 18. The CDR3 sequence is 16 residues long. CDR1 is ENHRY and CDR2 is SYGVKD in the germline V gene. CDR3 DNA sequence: TGTGCCATCCGGGATGGACAGGGCCGGCTTGGCGCTGGCTACACCTTC. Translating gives CAIRDGQGRLGAGYTF.

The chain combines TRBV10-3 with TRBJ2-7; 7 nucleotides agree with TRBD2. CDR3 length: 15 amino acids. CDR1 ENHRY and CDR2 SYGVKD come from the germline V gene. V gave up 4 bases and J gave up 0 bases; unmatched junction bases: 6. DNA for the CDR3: TGTGCCATCAGTGTTGGGGGAGGGAGCTCCTACGAGCAGTACTTC. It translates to CAISVGGGSSYEQYF.

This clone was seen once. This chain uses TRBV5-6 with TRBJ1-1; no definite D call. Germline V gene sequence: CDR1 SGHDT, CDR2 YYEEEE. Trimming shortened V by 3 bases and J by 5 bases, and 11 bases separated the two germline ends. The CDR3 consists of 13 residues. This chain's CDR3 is CASSSTTGTEAFF. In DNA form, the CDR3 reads TGTGCCAGCAGCTCGACTACTGGGACTGAAGCTTTCTTT.

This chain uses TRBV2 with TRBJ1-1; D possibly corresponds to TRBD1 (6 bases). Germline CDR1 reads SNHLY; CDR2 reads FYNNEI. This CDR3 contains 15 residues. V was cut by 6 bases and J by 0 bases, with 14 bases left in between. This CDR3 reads CASSRSTGMNTEAFF. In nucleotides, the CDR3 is TGTGCCAGCAGCCGAAGCACAGGGATGAACACTGAAGCTTTCTTT.

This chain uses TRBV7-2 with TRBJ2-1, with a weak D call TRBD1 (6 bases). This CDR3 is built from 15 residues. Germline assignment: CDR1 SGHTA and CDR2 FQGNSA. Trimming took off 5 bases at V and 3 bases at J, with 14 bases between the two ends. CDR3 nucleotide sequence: TGTGCCAGCAGCCGGGGACACGTCATCTACAATGAGCAGTTCTTC. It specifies CASSRGHVIYNEQFF. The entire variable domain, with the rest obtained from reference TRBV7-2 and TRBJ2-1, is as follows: GAGVSQSPSNKVTEKGKDVELRCDPISGHTALYWYRQSLGQGLEFLIYFQGNSAPDKSGLPSDRFSAERTGGSVSTLTIQRTQQEDSAVYLCASSRGHVIYNEQFFGPGTRLTVL.

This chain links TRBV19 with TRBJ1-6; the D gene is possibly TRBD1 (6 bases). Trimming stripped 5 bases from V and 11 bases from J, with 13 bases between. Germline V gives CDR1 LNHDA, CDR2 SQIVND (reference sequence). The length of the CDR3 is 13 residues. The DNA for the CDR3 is TGTGCCAGTAGTTCTCAGGGGCAAACACCCCTCCACTTT. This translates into CASSSQGQTPLHF. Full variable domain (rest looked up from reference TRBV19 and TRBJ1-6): DGGITQSPKYLFRKEGQNVTLSCEQNLNHDAMYWYRQDPGQGLRLIYYSQIVNDFQKGDIAEGYSVSREKKESFPLTVTSAQKNPTAFYLCASSSQGQTPLHFGNGTRLTVT.

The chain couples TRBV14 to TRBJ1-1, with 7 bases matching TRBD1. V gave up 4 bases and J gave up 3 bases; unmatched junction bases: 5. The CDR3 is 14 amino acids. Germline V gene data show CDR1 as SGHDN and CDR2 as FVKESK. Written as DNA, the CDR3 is TGTGCCAGCAGCCCCTGGGACAGCCACACTGAAGCTTTCTTT. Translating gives CASSPWDSHTEAFF.

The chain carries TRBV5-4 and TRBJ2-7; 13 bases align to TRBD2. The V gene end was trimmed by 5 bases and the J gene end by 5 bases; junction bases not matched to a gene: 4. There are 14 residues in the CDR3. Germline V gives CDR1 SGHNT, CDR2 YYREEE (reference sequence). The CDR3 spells CASSRGLAGNEQYF. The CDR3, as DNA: TGTGCCAGCAGTAGGGGACTAGCGGGGAACGAGCAGTACTTC. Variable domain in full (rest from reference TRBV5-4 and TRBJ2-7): ETGVTQSPTHLIKTRGQQVTLRCSSQSGHNTVSWYQQALGQGPQFIFQYYREEENGRGNFPPRFSGLQFPNYSSELNVNALELDDSALYLCASSRGLAGNEQYFGPGTRLTVT.

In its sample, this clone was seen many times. The CDR3 DNA reads as TGTGCCAGCAGTGAGGCGGGGACGGAGCTGTTTTTT. Translating gives CASSEAGTELFF. The chain combines TRBV25-1 with TRBJ2-2; TRBD2 might be the D (6 bases). The CDR3 covers 12 residues. The V gene's germline CDR1 is MGHDK and CDR2 SYGVNS. V lost 3 bases and J 10 bases, leaving 9 bases between the germline ends.

DNA for the CDR3: TGTGCCAGCAGTTACTCGGGGGGGGGCTACACCTTC. Translating gives CASSYSGGGYTF. The V and J genes are TRBV6-5 and TRBJ1-2; D may be TRBD1 (5 bases). The CDR3 covers 12 residues. From germline, CDR1 is MNHEY and CDR2 SVGAGI. The V end lost 0 bases, the J end lost 8 bases, and 7 bases lay between the germline ends.

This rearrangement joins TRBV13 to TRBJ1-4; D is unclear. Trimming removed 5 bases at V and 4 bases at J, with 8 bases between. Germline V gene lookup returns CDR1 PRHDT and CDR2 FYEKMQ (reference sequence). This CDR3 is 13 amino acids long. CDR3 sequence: CASSVGGNEKLFF. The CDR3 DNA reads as TGTGCCAGCAGCGTGGGAGGTAATGAAAAACTGTTTTTT. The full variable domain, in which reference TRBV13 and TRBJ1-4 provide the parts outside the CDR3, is AAGVIQSPRHLIKEKRETATLKCYPIPRHDTVYWYQQGPGQDPQFLISFYEKMQSDKGSIPDRFSAQQFSDYHSELNMSSLELGDSALYFCASSVGGNEKLFFGSGTQLSVL.